The 21 T cell receptor beta chains below come from one sample, sequenced in a study of blood T cells in healthy people across ages. Then a second PCR, running about 7 to 11 cycles, was carried out with a sample-barcoded 5' primer and a J-beta primer mix. TCRdb independently ran MiXCR on the 5' RACE reads; one entry per CDR3 protein. The table records 1.8 million or so distinct CDR3 sequences, roughly two fifths of them present only once. Input material: blood. All receptors derive from a human donor in good health.

The sample holds a few counts of this clonotype. V gene TRBV6-2 or TRBV6-3 combines with J gene TRBJ2-1; 7 positions match TRBD1. The junction had 11 bases not matched to a gene; V was cut back by 6 bases and J by 9 bases. The CDR3 is made up of 14 amino acids. Germline V lookup: CDR1 MNHEY, CDR2 SVGEGT. CDR3 in amino acids: CASRQAGTEIEQFF. CDR3 nucleotide sequence: TGTGCCAGCAGACAAGCCGGGACAGAGATTGAGCAGTTCTTC.

For this clonotype: The junction does not match germline at one end; this may be a read error. The V call is TRBV6-5, the J call TRBJ2-1; 8 bases fit TRBD1. The CDR3 spans 16 residues. CDR1 and CDR2 from the germline V gene are MNHEY and SVGAGI. CDR3 amino acids: CASSYSTGVRYSEQFF. DNA of the CDR3: TGTGCCAGCAGTTACTCGACAGGGGTCCGTTACAGTGAGCAGTTCTTC.

This clonotype has just a few counts. The chain carries TRBV4-3 and TRBJ1-2; D remains unclear. V gave up 3 bases and J gave up 3 bases, with 14 bases separating them. Looked up from germline, CDR1 is LGHNA and CDR2 is YSLEER. The CDR3 totals 15 residues. The CDR3 here is CASSHVGSKDYGYTF. The CDR3 coding sequence is TGCGCCAGCAGCCATGTCGGGTCGAAGGACTATGGCTACACCTTC.

This clonotype was counted a few times. An end of the junction differs from the germline gene, which may be a read error. The chain is built from TRBV7-2 and TRBJ2-1, with 7 bases identical to TRBD2. CDR3 size: 15 residues. CDR1 is SGHTA and CDR2 is FQGNSA in the germline V gene. The CDR3 sequence: CASSLALAAHNEQFF. In nucleotides, the CDR3 is TGTGCCAGCAGCCTAGCGCTAGCGGCACACAATGAGCAGTTCTTC.

This clonotype has only a few counts. V gene TRBV12-3 or TRBV12-4 combines with J gene TRBJ2-1, with D perhaps matching TRBD1 (6 bases). The V end was cut by 6 bases, the J end by 8 bases, with 14 bases between. The CDR3 spans 13 residues. The CDR3 loop is CASREQGIDEQFF. The CDR3, as DNA: TGTGCCAGCAGGGAACAGGGAATTGATGAGCAGTTCTTC.

This rearrangement joins TRBV7-9 to TRBJ2-1; D is perhaps TRBD2 (5 bases). The V end was cut by 4 bases, the J end by 10 bases, with 20 bases between. The CDR3 is 15 amino acids. Germline CDR1 SEHNR, CDR2 FQNEAQ (reference sequence). The chain's CDR3 is CASSSPSAGSYEQFF. CDR3 DNA: TGTGCCAGCAGCTCGCCTTCCGCGGGCTCCTACGAGCAGTTCTTC.

The V and J genes are TRBV29-1 and TRBJ1-4, with 10 bases fitting TRBD1. The length of the CDR3 is 15 residues. V shed 5 bases and J 7 bases; nucleotides not matched to a gene: 10. The germline gives CDR1 SQVTM, CDR2 ANQGSEA. The CDR3 is CSVLALGTGAEKLFF. As DNA, the CDR3 is TGCAGCGTTCTGGCCCTTGGGACAGGGGCTGAAAAACTGTTTTTT.

This rearrangement joins TRBV12-3 or TRBV12-4 to TRBJ1-5; no definite D call. Between the trimmed V and J ends, which lost 4 bases and 4 bases, there was a span of 20 bases. CDR3 size: 17 residues. The CDR3, as DNA: TGTGCCAGCAGTTCCCGACAAGTCGAGCTTTTAAATCAGCCCCAGCATTTT. Amino acids: CASSSRQVELLNQPQHF.

This clonotype was seen more than once but under ten times. This chain links TRBV28 with TRBJ1-1, with 7 bases identical to TRBD1. Germline loops: CDR1 MDHEN, CDR2 SYDVKM. CDR3 length: 13 amino acids. V shed 7 bases, J shed 8 bases, and the junction held 10 bases outside the gene matches. The CDR3 DNA follows: TGTGCCAGCACCCCGGGACAGAAGACCGAAGCTTTCTTT. Protein product: CASTPGQKTEAFF. Supplemented by reference TRBV28 and TRBJ1-1, the full variable domain reads DVKVTQSSRYLVKRTGEKVFLECVQDMDHENMFWYRQDPGLGLRLIYFSYDVKMKEKGDIPEGYSVSREKKERFSLILESASTNQTSMYLCASTPGQKTEAFFGQGTRLTVV.

The table lists this clonotype with a count of one. Germline and junction disagree at one end, which may indicate a read error. The V gene is TRBV9, the J gene TRBJ1-6; D not resolved. CDR1 and CDR2 from the germline V gene are SGDLS and YYNGEE. The CDR3 runs to 14 residues. In nucleotides, the CDR3 is TGTGCCAGCAGCGTAGGAAGGGAGGATTCACCCCCCCACTTT. This codes for CASSVGREDSPPHF.

This clonotype appeared a few times. The chain combines TRBV20-1 with TRBJ1-2; D possibly corresponds to TRBD1 (5 bases). V lost 3 bases and J lost 3, with 14 bases in between. CDR1 and CDR2 (germline): DFQATT, SNEGSKA (reference sequence). The CDR3 covers 14 residues. The CDR3 loop reads CSASGLGVDYGYTF. The CDR3 DNA reads as TGCAGTGCTAGCGGCCTGGGGGTGGACTATGGCTACACCTTC.

The rearrangement uses TRBV15 and TRBJ1-5; D not resolved. With 0 bases removed from V and 7 bases from J, the gap between germline ends came to 10 bases. The germline V gene encodes CDR1 LNHNV and CDR2 YYDKDF (reference sequence). The CDR3 runs to 14 residues. CDR3 sequence reads: CATSRETVYQPQHF. The CDR3 coding sequence is TGTGCCACCAGCAGAGAAACAGTTTACCAGCCCCAGCATTTT.

The chain recombines TRBV13 with TRBJ2-7; D is perhaps TRBD2 (5 bases). Germline CDR1 PRHDT, CDR2 FYEKMQ (reference sequence). This CDR3 comprises 14 residues. Trimming removed 1 base from V and 3 bases from J, with 10 bases in between. As DNA, the CDR3 is TGTGCCAGCAGCTTAGAGGAGAGGGACTACGAGCAGTACTTC. As protein: CASSLEERDYEQYF. Full variable domain (rest looked up from reference TRBV13 and TRBJ2-7): AAGVIQSPRHLIKEKRETATLKCYPIPRHDTVYWYQQGPGQDPQFLISFYEKMQSDKGSIPDRFSAQQFSDYHSELNMSSLELGDSALYFCASSLEERDYEQYFGPGTRLTVT.

The chain is built from TRBV20-1 and TRBJ2-5; D possibly corresponds to TRBD1 (5 bases). The CDR3 has 16 residues. V was clipped by 5 bases and J by 1 base, with 20 bases between them. Germline CDR1 is DFQATT and CDR2 is SNEGSKA (reference sequence). CDR3 DNA: TGCAGTGCTGGCCCACAAAGGGGTAAACCCCAAGAGACCCAGTACTTC. It translates to CSAGPQRGKPQETQYF.

The V gene is TRBV28, the J gene TRBJ1-2, with D perhaps TRBD1 (5 bases). CDR1 is MDHEN and CDR2 is SYDVKM in the germline V gene. With 3 bases removed from V and 4 bases from J, the gap between germline ends came to 15 bases. The CDR3 is 15 residues long. Here the CDR3 DNA reads TGTGCCAGCAGTTTCCCGCTTACAGGAGTCTATGGCTACACCTTC. The encoded protein is CASSFPLTGVYGYTF.

In its sample, this clonotype was seen a few times. The V call is TRBV7-2, the J call TRBJ2-3; 8 bases align to TRBD2. The J segment lost 5 bases and the V segment lost 2 bases, leaving 3 bases of the junction unmatched. In germline, CDR1 is SGHTA, CDR2 FQGNSA. The CDR3 has 14 residues. The CDR3 nucleotides read TGTGCCAGCAGCTTATCGGCGGGGGGAGATACGCAGTATTTT. Translated, it gives CASSLSAGGDTQYF.

This clonotype has more than one count but fewer than ten. This chain links TRBV20-1 with TRBJ2-5; 8 bases fit TRBD2. After removal of 5 bases from V and 2 bases from J, the junction contained 7 bases not matched to a gene. The CDR3 is 14 residues long. Germline-derived CDR1 and CDR2 are DFQATT and SNEGSKA (reference sequence). Here the CDR3 reads CSARAGALQETQYF. The CDR3 DNA is TGCAGTGCTCGAGCGGGAGCCCTACAAGAGACCCAGTACTTC.

The rearrangement links TRBV10-3 to TRBJ2-1; D is perhaps TRBD2 (5 bases). The CDR3 has 15 residues. Looked up from germline, CDR1 is ENHRY and CDR2 is SYGVKD. The V end was cut by 2 bases, the J end by 0 bases, with 8 bases between. The chain's CDR3 is CAISEERDSYNEQFF. CDR3 sequence (DNA): TGTGCCATCAGTGAGGAACGGGACTCCTACAATGAGCAGTTCTTC.

This chain links TRBV28 with TRBJ1-2; the D is unclear. Germline loops: CDR1 MDHEN, CDR2 SYDVKM. The CDR3 runs to 13 residues. V was pared by 10 bases and J by 1 base, with 13 bases between. The CDR3 is CATRSPSNYGYTF. The CDR3 DNA reads as TGTGCCACCCGGTCCCCCAGTAACTATGGCTACACCTTC.

J is TRBJ2-7 and V is TRBV27, with TRBD2 matching over 13 bases. The CDR3 has 16 amino acids. CDR1 MNHEY and CDR2 SMNVEV come from the germline V gene (reference sequence). With V trimmed by 5 bases and J by 3 bases, 7 bases remained unmatched. Here the CDR3 DNA reads TGTGCCAGCAGTGCGGGACTAGCGGGGCTGGGCTACGAGCAGTACTTC. This sequence encodes CASSAGLAGLGYEQYF.

This chain joins TRBV6-2 or TRBV6-3 and TRBJ2-7; possibly TRBD1 or TRBD2 for D (5 bases each). Trimming pared 6 bases from V and 5 bases from J, leaving 17 bases between. The germline V gene encodes CDR1 MNHEY and CDR2 SVGEGT. CDR3 length: 14 residues. CDR3 loop: CASREVRQRDEQYF. CDR3 bases: TGTGCCAGCAGGGAAGTGAGACAGAGGGACGAGCAGTACTTC.